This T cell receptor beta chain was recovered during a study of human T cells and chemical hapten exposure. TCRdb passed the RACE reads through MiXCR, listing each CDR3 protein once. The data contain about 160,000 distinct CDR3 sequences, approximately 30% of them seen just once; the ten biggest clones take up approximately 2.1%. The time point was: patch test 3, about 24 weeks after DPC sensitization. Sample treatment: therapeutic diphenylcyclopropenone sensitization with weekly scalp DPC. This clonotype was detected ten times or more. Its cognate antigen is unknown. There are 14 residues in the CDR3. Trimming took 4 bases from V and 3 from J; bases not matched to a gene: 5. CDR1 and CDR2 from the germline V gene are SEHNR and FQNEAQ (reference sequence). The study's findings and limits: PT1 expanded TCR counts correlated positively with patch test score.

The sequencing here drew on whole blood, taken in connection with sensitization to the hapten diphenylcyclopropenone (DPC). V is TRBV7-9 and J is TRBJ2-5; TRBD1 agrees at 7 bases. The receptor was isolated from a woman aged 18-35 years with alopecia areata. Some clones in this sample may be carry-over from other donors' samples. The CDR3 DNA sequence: TGTGCCAGCAGCTCCTACAGGGGAGAAGAGACCCAGTACTTC. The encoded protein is CASSSYRGEETQYF.